Below, 23 T cell receptor beta chains from the same sample are listed, as sequenced in a study of shared clonotypes between healthy human individuals. Sequencing was performed with immunoSEQ multiplex PCR; in TCRdb, only in-frame clones are kept and a portion is missing. The sample lists some 980,000 clones, less than 85% occurring once. The sample taken for sequencing was memory CD4+ T cells sorted from blood. Subset indicated: CD45RA-negative fraction. Source of these receptors: a man aged 18 to 29 in good health.

In the case of this clone: The sample carries other DNA sequences with the same CDR3. The V gene is TRBV29-1, the J gene TRBJ1-2; D perhaps matches TRBD1 (6 bases). The CDR3 covers 13 residues. Germline V gene data show CDR1 as SQVTM and CDR2 as ANQGSEA. The V and J ends lost 5 bases and 2 bases respectively, with 12 bases between them. CDR3 sequence: CSVSQGSNYGYTF. In nucleotides, the CDR3 is TGCAGCGTTTCCCAGGGGTCCAACTATGGCTACACCTTC.

The V and J genes are TRBV5-6 and TRBJ2-5, with a weak D call TRBD1 (6 bases). This CDR3 is built from 18 residues. Germline CDR1 and CDR2: SGHDT and YYEEEE. The V gene lost 4 bases and the J gene lost 3 bases, with 25 bases spanning the gap. CDR3 in amino acids: CASSTTGTYWGPKETQYF. The DNA of the CDR3 is TGTGCCAGCAGCACAACCGGGACATATTGGGGACCCAAAGAGACCCAGTACTTC.

The V call is TRBV5-1, the J call TRBJ2-3; TRBD1 matches 9 bases. J was trimmed by 5 bases and V by 4 bases; bases with no gene match: 2. Per germline, CDR1 SGHRS and CDR2 YFSETQ. This CDR3 region has 13 residues. CDR3 nucleotides: TGCGCCAGCAGCAGGACAGGGGAAGATACGCAGTATTTT. Protein: CASSRTGEDTQYF.

This clone has ten or more counts. This sequence joins TRBV29-1 and TRBJ2-7, with D hard to call. CDR1 SQVTM and CDR2 ANQGSEA come from the germline V gene. There are 13 residues in the CDR3. Trimming cost V 5 bases and J 0 bases, with 11 bases left between them. Here the CDR3 reads CSVRTVFSYEQYF. In DNA, the CDR3 is TGCAGCGTTCGGACGGTATTCTCCTACGAGCAGTACTTC.

This rearrangement joins TRBV6-1 to TRBJ1-1; D gene uncertain. The CDR3 spans 15 residues. Trimming took off 6 bases at V and 0 bases at J, with 14 bases between the two ends. The germline CDR1 and CDR2 sequences are MNHNS and SASEGT. The CDR3: CASRSLDGLNTEAFF. The DNA for the CDR3 is TGTGCCAGCAGGAGTCTGGACGGATTGAACACTGAAGCTTTCTTT.

This clone was counted between two and nine times. The chain has TRBV5-6 and TRBJ2-3, with unresolved D. This CDR3 is 15 amino acids long. Germline assignment: CDR1 SGHDT and CDR2 YYEEEE. V was cut by 0 bases and J by 2 bases, with 10 bases left in between. CDR3 loop: CASSLGWTSTDTQYF. The CDR3 DNA follows: TGTGCCAGCAGCTTGGGGTGGACCTCCACAGATACGCAGTATTTT.

This rearrangement joins TRBV9 to TRBJ2-5, with D tentatively TRBD1 (6 bases). V was pared by 0 bases and J by 2 bases, with 11 bases between. Germline values: CDR1 SGDLS, CDR2 YYNGEE. The CDR3 runs 15 residues. The CDR3 DNA reads TGTGCCAGCAGCGTAGGAACGACAGGACAAGAGACCCAGTACTTC. Residues: CASSVGTTGQETQYF.

The chain links TRBV5-6 to TRBJ2-2; 7 bases are shared with TRBD1. With 0 bases clipped from V and 8 bases from J, the junction kept 7 bases outside the gene matches. CDR3 size: 15 residues. Germline assignment: CDR1 SGHDT and CDR2 YYEEEE. CDR3 residues: CASSLADGDRGELFF. The CDR3 DNA sequence: TGTGCCAGCAGCTTGGCCGACGGGGACAGAGGGGAGCTGTTTTTT.

The chain recombines TRBV7-2 with TRBJ2-2, with D possibly matching TRBD2 (5 bases). CDR1 is SGHTA, CDR2 FQGNSA, per germline. Trimming took off 5 bases at V and 1 base at J, with 11 bases between the two ends. The CDR3 loop spans 15 amino acids. This CDR3 is CASSADSRNTGELFF. The DNA for the CDR3 is TGTGCCAGCAGCGCGGACTCGAGGAACACCGGGGAGCTGTTTTTT. Full variable domain (missing parts from reference TRBV7-2 and TRBJ2-2): GAGVSQSPSNKVTEKGKDVELRCDPISGHTALYWYRQSLGQGLEFLIYFQGNSAPDKSGLPSDRFSAERTGGSVSTLTIQRTQQEDSAVYLCASSADSRNTGELFFGEGSRLTVL.

The chain couples TRBV5-8 to TRBJ2-3, with no clear D. The CDR3 has 13 residues. The ends were cut back, 7 bases at V and 2 bases at J, with 11 bases in the middle. From germline, CDR1 is SGHTS and CDR2 YDEGEE. CDR3 region: CASAAWNTDTQYF. In DNA form, the CDR3 reads TGTGCCAGCGCGGCCTGGAACACAGATACGCAGTATTTT.

The rearrangement joins TRBV27 to TRBJ1-2; perhaps TRBD1 as D (6 bases). The CDR3 has 13 amino acids. The germline V gene encodes CDR1 MNHEY and CDR2 SMNVEV (reference sequence). Trimming shortened V by 5 bases and J by 8 bases, and 15 bases separated the two germline ends. CDR3 residues: CASSPDRFRGYTF. The DNA for the CDR3 is TGTGCCAGCAGTCCTGACAGGTTTCGCGGCTACACCTTC.

The chain employs TRBV5-1 and TRBJ1-2, with D unresolved. This CDR3 has 13 residues. The V end was cut by 6 bases, the J end by 3 bases, with 12 bases between. Germline V CDR1 and CDR2: SGHRS, YFSETQ. CDR3: CASTREGDYGYTF. CDR3 sequence (DNA): TGCGCCAGCACCCGGGAGGGAGACTATGGCTACACCTTC.

This clone was recorded a few times. The V gene is TRBV30, the J gene TRBJ1-2, with D unresolved. The CDR3 has 14 amino acids. CDR1 is GTSNPN, CDR2 SVGIG, per germline (reference sequence). The ends were cut back, 4 bases at V and 8 bases at J, with 20 bases in the middle. CDR3 nucleotides: TGTGCCTGGACCATGGGGTATCCTCCCGGGGGCTACACCTTC. Encoded protein: CAWTMGYPPGGYTF.

This clone was counted between two and nine times. The chain couples TRBV7-9 to TRBJ1-5; D gene ambiguous. V was pared by 0 bases and J by 4 bases, with 7 bases between. The CDR3 consists of 14 residues. From germline, CDR1 is SEHNR and CDR2 FQNEAQ (reference sequence). The CDR3 is CASSLAGKNQPQHF. The CDR3 DNA follows: TGTGCCAGCAGCTTAGCGGGAAAGAATCAGCCCCAGCATTTT.

The chain employs TRBV7-9 and TRBJ2-3; TRBD2 agrees at 7 bases. The CDR3 length is 15 residues. V was pared by 5 bases and J by 2 bases, with 7 bases of the junction left unmatched. Per germline, CDR1 SEHNR and CDR2 FQNEAQ (reference sequence). CDR3 loop: CASSPTGTTTDTQYF. CDR3 sequence (DNA): TGTGCCAGCAGCCCGACCGGGACTACCACAGATACGCAGTATTTT.

The J gene is TRBJ2-5, the V gene TRBV10-2; D could derive from TRBD1 or TRBD2 (6 bases each). The V end lost 6 bases, the J end lost 7 bases, and 15 bases lay between the germline ends. The CDR3 is made up of 13 amino acids. Looked up from germline, CDR1 is WSHSY and CDR2 is SAAADI. The CDR3: CASRKGGEATQYF. The CDR3 DNA reads as TGCGCCAGCAGAAAGGGGGGTGAGGCGACCCAGTACTTC.

The chain links TRBV10-3 to TRBJ1-4; D is perhaps TRBD1 (5 bases). The germline V gene has CDR1 ENHRY and CDR2 SYGVKD. V lost 5 bases and J 1 base, leaving 8 bases between the germline ends. CDR3 length equals 14 residues. CDR3 coding DNA: TGTGCCATCAGTTCCGGGGGAACTAATGAAAAACTGTTTTTT. This codes for CAISSGGTNEKLFF.

The chain couples TRBV5-1 to TRBJ1-1; no reliable D call. CDR1 SGHRS and CDR2 YFSETQ come from the germline V gene. This CDR3 comprises 12 residues. Deletions cut 2 bases from V and 8 bases from J, with 10 bases between. The CDR3 protein is CASSFGNSEAFF. The CDR3 DNA reads TGCGCCAGCAGCTTTGGCAATTCAGAAGCTTTCTTT.

Remarks on this clone: Other nucleotide sequences in the sample specify the same CDR3. The chain joins TRBV18 to TRBJ1-4; D ambiguous. The V end lost 3 bases, the J end lost 0 bases, and 5 bases lay between the germline ends. CDR1 KGHSH and CDR2 LQKENI come from the germline V gene. The CDR3 runs 14 residues. The CDR3 sequence: CASSPSSTNEKLFF. The CDR3 coding sequence is TGTGCCAGCTCACCGAGCTCAACTAATGAAAAACTGTTTTTT.

For this clone: Other DNA sequences in the same sample also yield this CDR3. The gene calls are TRBV30 and TRBJ1-2, with a possible D match to TRBD1 (5 bases). The ends were cut back, 0 bases at V and 8 bases at J, with 13 bases in the middle. Germline CDR1 reads GTSNPN; CDR2 reads SVGIG (reference sequence). The CDR3 loop spans 13 amino acids. CDR3 sequence: CAWSVLAGRGYTF. CDR3 nucleotide sequence: TGTGCCTGGAGTGTACTTGCAGGGAGAGGCTACACCTTC.

Only one count was recorded for this clone. V is TRBV4-1 and J is TRBJ2-3, with TRBD1 matching over 7 bases. Germline trimming cut 8 bases from V and 2 bases from J; bases unmatched to any gene: 7. The germline V gene encodes CDR1 MGHRA and CDR2 YSYEKL. The CDR3 length is 14 residues. The CDR3 loop is CASSGQDYTDTQYF. In nucleotides, the CDR3 is TGCGCCAGCTCCGGACAGGATTACACAGATACGCAGTATTTT.

The chain employs TRBV6-6 and TRBJ1-2; D not certain. V gave up 5 bases and J gave up 3 bases, with 7 bases separating them. CDR1 is MNHNY, CDR2 SVGAGI, per germline (reference sequence). This CDR3 is built from 12 residues. This chain's CDR3 is CASSKVYYGYTF. DNA of the CDR3: TGTGCCAGCAGTAAGGTTTACTATGGCTACACCTTC.

This clone was counted a few times. J is TRBJ2-4 and V is TRBV7-2; 7 bases match TRBD2. The germline V gene has CDR1 SGHTA and CDR2 FQGNSA. The CDR3 runs to 14 residues. V lost 5 bases, J lost 9 bases, and 10 bases stayed unmatched. CDR3 DNA sequence: TGTGCCAGCAGCCCGGGACTAACCTTCGGCATTCAGTACTTC. It encodes CASSPGLTFGIQYF.